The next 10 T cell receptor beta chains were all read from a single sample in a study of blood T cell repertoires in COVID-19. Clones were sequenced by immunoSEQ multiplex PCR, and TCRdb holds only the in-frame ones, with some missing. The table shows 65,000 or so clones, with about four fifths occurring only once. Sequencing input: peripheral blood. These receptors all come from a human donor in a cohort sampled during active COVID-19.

CDR3 amino acids: CASSQVAGTTGVYNEQFF. CDR3 coding DNA: TGTGCCAGCAGCCAAGTAGCGGGGACAACCGGGGTCTACAATGAGCAGTTCTTC. This rearrangement joins TRBV3-1 (or the pseudogene TRBV3-2) to TRBJ2-1; 8 bases map to TRBD2. After removal of 1 base from V and 3 bases from J, the junction contained 11 bases not matched to a gene. The germline V gene has CDR1 LGHDT and CDR2 YNNKEL (reference sequence). The CDR3 contains 18 residues.

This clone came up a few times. As DNA, the CDR3 is TGTGCCAGCAGCCAAAATCGACTAGCGGGAGGGGTAGAGCAGTACTTC. It encodes CASSQNRLAGGVEQYF. This chain connects TRBV14 to TRBJ2-7; 14 bases are a match to TRBD2. V lost 2 bases and J lost 7; bases outside the gene matches: 7. Germline CDR1 reads SGHDN; CDR2 reads FVKESK. The CDR3 spans 16 residues.

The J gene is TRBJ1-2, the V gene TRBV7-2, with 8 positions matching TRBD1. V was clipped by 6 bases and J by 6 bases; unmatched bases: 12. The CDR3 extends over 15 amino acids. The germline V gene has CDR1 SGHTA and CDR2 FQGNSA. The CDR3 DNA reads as TGTGCCAGCAGGGAGATGGCCGCAGGGGGCCATGGCTACACCTTC. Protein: CASREMAAGGHGYTF.

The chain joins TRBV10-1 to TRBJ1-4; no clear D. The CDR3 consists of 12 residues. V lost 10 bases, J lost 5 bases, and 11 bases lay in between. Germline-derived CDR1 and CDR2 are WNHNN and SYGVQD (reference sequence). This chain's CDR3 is CAILGENEKLFF. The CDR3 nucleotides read TGCGCCATCCTGGGCGAAAATGAAAAACTGTTTTTT.

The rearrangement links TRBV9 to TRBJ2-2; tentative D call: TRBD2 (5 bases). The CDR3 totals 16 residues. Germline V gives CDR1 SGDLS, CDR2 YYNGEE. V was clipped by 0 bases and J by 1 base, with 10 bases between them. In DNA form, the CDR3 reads TGTGCCAGCAGCGTAGCGGGGAACCAGAACACCGGGGAGCTGTTTTTT. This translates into CASSVAGNQNTGELFF. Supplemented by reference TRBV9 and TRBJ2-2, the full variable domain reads DSGVTQTPKHLITATGQRVTLRCSPRSGDLSVYWYQQSLDQGLQFLIQYYNGEERAKGNILERFSAQQFPDLHSELNLSSLELGDSALYFCASSVAGNQNTGELFFGEGSRLTVL.

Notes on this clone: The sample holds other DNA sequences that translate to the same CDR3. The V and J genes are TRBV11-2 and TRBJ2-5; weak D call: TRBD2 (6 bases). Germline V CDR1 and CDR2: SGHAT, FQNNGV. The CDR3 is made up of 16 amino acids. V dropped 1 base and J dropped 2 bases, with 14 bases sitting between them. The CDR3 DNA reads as TGTGCCAGCAGCTTAGTCCCAGCGGGCGGACAAGAGACCCAGTACTTC. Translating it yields CASSLVPAGGQETQYF.

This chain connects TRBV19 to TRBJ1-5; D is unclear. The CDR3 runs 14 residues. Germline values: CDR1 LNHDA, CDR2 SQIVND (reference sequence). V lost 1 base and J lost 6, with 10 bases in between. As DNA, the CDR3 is TGTGCCAGTAGTATAGCGGGGTATCGTCAGCCCCAGCATTTT. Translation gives CASSIAGYRQPQHF. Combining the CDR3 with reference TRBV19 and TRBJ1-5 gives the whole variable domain DGGITQSPKYLFRKEGQNVTLSCEQNLNHDAMYWYRQDPGQGLRLIYYSQIVNDFQKGDIAEGYSVSREKKESFPLTVTSAQKNPTAFYLCASSIAGYRQPQHFGDGTRLSIL.

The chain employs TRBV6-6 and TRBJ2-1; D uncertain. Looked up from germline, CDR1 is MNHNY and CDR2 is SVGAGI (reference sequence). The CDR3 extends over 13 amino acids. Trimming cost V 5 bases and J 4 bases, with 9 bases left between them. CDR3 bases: TGTGCCAGCAGTCATGACACGTACAATGAGCAGTTCTTC. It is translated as CASSHDTYNEQFF.

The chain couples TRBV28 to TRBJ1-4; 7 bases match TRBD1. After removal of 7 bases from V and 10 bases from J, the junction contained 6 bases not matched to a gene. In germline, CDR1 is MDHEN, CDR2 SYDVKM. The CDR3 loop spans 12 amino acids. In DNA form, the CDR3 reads TGTGCCAGCATGACAGGGAGTCGAAAACTGTTTTTT. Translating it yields CASMTGSRKLFF.

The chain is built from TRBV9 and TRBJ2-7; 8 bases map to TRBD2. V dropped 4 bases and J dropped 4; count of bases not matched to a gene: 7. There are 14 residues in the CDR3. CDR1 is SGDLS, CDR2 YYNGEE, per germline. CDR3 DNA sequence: TGTGCCAGCAGCCCCTCCGGGACTAGTTACGAGCAGTACTTC. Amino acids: CASSPSGTSYEQYF.